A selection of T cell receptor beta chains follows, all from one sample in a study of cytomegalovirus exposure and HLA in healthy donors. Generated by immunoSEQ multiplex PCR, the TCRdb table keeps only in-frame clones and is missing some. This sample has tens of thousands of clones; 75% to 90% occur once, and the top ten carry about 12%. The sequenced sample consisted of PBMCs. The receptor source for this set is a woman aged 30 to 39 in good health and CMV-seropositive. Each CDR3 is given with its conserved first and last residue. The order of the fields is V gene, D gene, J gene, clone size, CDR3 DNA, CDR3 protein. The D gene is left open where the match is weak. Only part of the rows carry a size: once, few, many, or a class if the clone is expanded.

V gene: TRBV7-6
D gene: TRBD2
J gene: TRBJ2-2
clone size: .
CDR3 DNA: TGTGCCAGCAGCTTGGGGGACTACTTGGGCACCGGGGAGCTGTTTTTT
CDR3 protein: CASSLGDYLGTGELFF

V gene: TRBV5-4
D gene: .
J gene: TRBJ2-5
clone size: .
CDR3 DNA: TGTGCCAGCAGCTTGGGTTGGGGGGGCATGGAGACCCAGTACTTC
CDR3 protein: CASSLGWGGMETQYF

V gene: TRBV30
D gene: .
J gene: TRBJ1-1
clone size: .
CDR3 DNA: TGTGCCTGGAGTGTACTCAGGGCAACTGAAGCTTTCTTT
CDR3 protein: CAWSVLRATEAFF

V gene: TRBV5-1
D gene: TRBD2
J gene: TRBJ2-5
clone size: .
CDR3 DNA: TGCGCCAGCAAAACCTTAGCGGGAGGCAACCAAGAGACCCAGTACTTC
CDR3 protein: CASKTLAGGNQETQYF

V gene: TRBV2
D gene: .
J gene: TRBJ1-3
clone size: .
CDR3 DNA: TGTGCCAGCAGACAGAGCTCTGGAAACACCATATATTTT
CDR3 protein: CASRQSSGNTIYF

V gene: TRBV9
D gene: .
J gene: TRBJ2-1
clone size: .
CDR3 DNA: TGTGCCAGCAGCGGGTCCCACGGGTACAATGAGCAGTTCTTC
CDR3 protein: CASSGSHGYNEQFF

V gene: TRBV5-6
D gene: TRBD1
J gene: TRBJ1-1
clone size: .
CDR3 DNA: TGTGCCAGCACCACTGGGACAGCTTTGAACACTGAAGCTTTCTTT
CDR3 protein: CASTTGTALNTEAFF

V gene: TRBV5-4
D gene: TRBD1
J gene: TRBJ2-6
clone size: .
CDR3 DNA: TGTGCCAGCAGCTTAGGGACAGTGCCCCGGGTGGAGGGGGCCAACGTCCTGACTTTC
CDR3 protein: CASSLGTVPRVEGANVLTF

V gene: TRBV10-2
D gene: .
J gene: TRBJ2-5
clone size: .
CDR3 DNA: TGCGCCAGCAGTGAACTCTCTAGGCAATGGGAGACCCAGTACTTC
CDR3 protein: CASSELSRQWETQYF

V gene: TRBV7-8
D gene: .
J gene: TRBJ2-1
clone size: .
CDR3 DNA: TGTGCCAGCAGCTTAGTGGGCAGGGACCTCGGGGGTGAGCAGTTCTTC
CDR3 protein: CASSLVGRDLGGEQFF

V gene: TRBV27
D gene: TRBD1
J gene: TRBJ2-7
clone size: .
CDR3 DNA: TGTGCCAGCGCACAGGGGGACAGGGTCGAGCAGTACTTC
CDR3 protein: CASAQGDRVEQYF

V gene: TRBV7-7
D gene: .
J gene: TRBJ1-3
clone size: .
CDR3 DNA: TGTGCCAGCAGCTTAGGCCCGAGCTCTGGAAACACCATATATTTT
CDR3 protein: CASSLGPSSGNTIYF

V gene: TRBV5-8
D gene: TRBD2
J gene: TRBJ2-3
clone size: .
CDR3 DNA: TGTGCCAGCACCCCCTGGACTAGCGGAACAGATACGCAGTATTTT
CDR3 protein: CASTPWTSGTDTQYF

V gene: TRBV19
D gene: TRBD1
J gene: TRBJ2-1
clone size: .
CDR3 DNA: TGTGCCAGTAGTCCTGGGACAGGGAACTTTTACAATGAGCAGTTCTTC
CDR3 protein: CASSPGTGNFYNEQFF

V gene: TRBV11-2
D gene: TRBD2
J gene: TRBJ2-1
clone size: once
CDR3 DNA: TGTGCCAGCAGCTTAGATTTTGGGACTAGCGGGAGAACCGGTGAGCAGTTCTTC
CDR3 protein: CASSLDFGTSGRTGEQFF

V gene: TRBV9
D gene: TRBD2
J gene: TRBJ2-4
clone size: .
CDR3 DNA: TGTGCCAGCAGCGTAGGGGAGCGGGAGATAAACATTCAGTACTTC
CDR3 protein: CASSVGEREINIQYF

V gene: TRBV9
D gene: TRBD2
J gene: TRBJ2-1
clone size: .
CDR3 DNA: TGTGCCAGCAGCGAGGGAGGGGTTGAGCAGTTCTTC
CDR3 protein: CASSEGGVEQFF

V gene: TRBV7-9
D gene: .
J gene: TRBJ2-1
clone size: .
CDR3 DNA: TGTGCCAGCAGCTTATTAAGAGGAGCGGGTTCCATCCGAGGCAATGAGCAGTTCTTC
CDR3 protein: CASSLLRGAGSIRGNEQFF

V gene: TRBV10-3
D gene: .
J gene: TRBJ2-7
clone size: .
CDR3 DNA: TGTGCCATCAGTGAGTCCTTCGGACAGATCGTCGAGCAGTACTTC
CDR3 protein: CAISESFGQIVEQYF

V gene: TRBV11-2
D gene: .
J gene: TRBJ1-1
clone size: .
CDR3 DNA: TGTGCCAGCAGCTTAGGTGGGTGGGGAGGCACTGAAGCTTTCTTT
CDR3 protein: CASSLGGWGGTEAFF

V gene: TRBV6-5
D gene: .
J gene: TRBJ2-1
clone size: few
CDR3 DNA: TGTGCCAGCAGTTACTCGAATGTAGGGGTGAATGAGCAGTTCTTC
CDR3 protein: CASSYSNVGVNEQFF

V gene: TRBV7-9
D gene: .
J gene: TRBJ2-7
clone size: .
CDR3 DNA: TGTGCCAGCAGCCTTGTCGGGGCAGGGGTGAACGAGCAGTACTTC
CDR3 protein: CASSLVGAGVNEQYF

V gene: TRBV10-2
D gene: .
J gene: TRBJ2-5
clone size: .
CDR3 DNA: TGCGCCAGCAGCCGATCGGGACTTCAACAAGAGACCCAGTACTTC
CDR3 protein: CASSRSGLQQETQYF

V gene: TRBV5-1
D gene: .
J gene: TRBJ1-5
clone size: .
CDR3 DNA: TGCGCCAGCAGCTTGTGGGGAGGTAGCAATCAGCCCCAGCATTTT
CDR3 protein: CASSLWGGSNQPQHF

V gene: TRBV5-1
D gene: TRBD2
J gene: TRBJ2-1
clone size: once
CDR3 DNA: TGCGCCACCGGACTAGCGGGGGGCGATGAGCAGTTCTTC
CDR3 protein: CATGLAGGDEQFF

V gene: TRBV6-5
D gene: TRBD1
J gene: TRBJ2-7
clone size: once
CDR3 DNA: TGTGCCAGCAGTTACTCGACGACAGGGGGGGGATACGAGCAGTACTTC
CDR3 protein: CASSYSTTGGGYEQYF

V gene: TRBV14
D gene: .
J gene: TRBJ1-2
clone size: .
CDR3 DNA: TGTGCCAGCAGCCTGGAGGGGGGCTACACCTTC
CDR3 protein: CASSLEGGYTF

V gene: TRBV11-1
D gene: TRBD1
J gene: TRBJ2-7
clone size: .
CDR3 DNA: TGTGCCAGCAGCCTCCGACAGGGATCCTACGAGCAGTACTTC
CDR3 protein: CASSLRQGSYEQYF

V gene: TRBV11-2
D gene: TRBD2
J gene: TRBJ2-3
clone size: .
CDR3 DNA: TGTGCCAGCAGTTCCAGGCCTGGCGGGAGGGCCGAAGATACGCAGTATTTT
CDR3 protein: CASSSRPGGRAEDTQYF

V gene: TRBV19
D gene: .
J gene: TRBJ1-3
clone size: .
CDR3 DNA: TGTGCCAGTGAGGTGGAGTCTGGAAACACCATATATTTT
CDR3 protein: CASEVESGNTIYF

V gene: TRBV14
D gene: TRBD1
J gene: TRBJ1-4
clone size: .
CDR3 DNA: TGTGCCAGCAGCCTCTTGACAGGGGGCCAGGAAAAACTGTTTTTT
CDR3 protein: CASSLLTGGQEKLFF

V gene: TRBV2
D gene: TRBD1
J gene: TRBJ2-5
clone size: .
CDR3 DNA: TGTGCCAGCAAGGTCGGGACAGGTCAAACCGGGGAGACCCAGTACTTC
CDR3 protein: CASKVGTGQTGETQYF

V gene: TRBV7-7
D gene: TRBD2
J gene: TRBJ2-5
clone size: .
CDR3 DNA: TGTGCCAGCAGCCGAAGACTAGCGGGAGGGGAGACCCAGTACTTC
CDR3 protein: CASSRRLAGGETQYF

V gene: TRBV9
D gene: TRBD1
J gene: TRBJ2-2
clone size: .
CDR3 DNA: TGTGCCAGCAGCGTAGCTTGGACAGGGGGAACCGGGGAGCTGTTTTTT
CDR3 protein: CASSVAWTGGTGELFF

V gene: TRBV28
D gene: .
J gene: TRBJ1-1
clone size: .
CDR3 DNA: TGTGCCAGCAGTTTAGGGGGGTTTGGAGGTGAAGCTTTCTTT
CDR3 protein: CASSLGGFGGEAFF

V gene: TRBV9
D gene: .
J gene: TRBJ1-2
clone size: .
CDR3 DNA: TGTGCCAGCAGCGTGGTTGATTTGGTGGACTGGCATGGCTACACCTTC
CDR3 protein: CASSVVDLVDWHGYTF

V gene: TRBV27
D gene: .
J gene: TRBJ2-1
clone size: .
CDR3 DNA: TGTGCCAGCAGTTTATTCTTTTCGGATGAGCAGTTCTTC
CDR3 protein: CASSLFFSDEQFF

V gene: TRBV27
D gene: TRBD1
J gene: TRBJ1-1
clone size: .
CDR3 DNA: TGTGCCAGCAGTCTATCCCTCGGGACAGCGAACACTGAAGCTTTCTTT
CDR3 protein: CASSLSLGTANTEAFF

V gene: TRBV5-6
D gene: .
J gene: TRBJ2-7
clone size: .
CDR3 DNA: TGTGCCAGCAGCCCCCTACAGGGTTACTCCTACGAGCAGTACTTC
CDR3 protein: CASSPLQGYSYEQYF

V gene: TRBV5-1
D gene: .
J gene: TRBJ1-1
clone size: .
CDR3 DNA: TGCGCCAGCAGCTATGCAGGGCTAGAGGCTGAAGCTTTCTTT
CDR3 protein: CASSYAGLEAEAFF

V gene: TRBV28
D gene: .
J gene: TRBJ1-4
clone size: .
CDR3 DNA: TGTGCCAGCAGTTTATCAATTGAAAAACTGTTTTTT
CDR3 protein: CASSLSIEKLFF

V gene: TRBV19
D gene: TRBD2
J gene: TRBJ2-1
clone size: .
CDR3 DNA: TGTGCCAGTAGTAGCCAGCGGGAGATCGATGAGCAGTTCTTC
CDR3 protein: CASSSQREIDEQFF

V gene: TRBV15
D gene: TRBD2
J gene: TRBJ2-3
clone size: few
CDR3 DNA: TGTGCCACCAGCAGGGGAGTAGCGGGATGGGAAGATACGCAGTATTTT
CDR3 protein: CATSRGVAGWEDTQYF

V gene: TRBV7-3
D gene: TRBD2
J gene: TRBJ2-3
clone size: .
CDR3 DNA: TGTGCCAGCAGCACGGCACCGGGACTAGCGGGGGGGACCCACACAGATACGCAGTATTTT
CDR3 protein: CASSTAPGLAGGTHTDTQYF

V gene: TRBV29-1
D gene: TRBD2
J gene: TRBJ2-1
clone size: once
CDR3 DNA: TGCAGCGTTGGCAGCGGGAGAACCTACAATGAGCAGTTCTTC
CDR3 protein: CSVGSGRTYNEQFF

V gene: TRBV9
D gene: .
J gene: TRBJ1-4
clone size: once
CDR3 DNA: TGTGCCAGCAGCGAAGGTGGGGGGGCAAACAGGGAAAAACTGTTTTTT
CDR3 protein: CASSEGGGANREKLFF

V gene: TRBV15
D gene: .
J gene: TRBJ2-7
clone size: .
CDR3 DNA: TGTGCCACCAGCAGAGAACAGCCCCCCGGCGAGCAGTACTTC
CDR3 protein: CATSREQPPGEQYF

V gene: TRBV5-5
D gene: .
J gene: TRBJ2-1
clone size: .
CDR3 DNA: TGTGCCAGCAGCTTGGCTACTAATGAGCAGTTCTTC
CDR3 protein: CASSLATNEQFF

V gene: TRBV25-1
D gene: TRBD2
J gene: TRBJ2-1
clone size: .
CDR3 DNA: TGTGCCAGTAGCGGGGTAACCTACAATGAGCAGTTCTTC
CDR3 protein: CASSGVTYNEQFF

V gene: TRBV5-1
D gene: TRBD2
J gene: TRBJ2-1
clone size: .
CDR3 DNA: TGCGCCAGCAGCTTGATACTAGCGGGAGAGTCCTACAATGAGCAGTTCTTC
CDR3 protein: CASSLILAGESYNEQFF

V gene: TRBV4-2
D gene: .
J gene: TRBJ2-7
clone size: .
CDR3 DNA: TGTGCCAGCAGGGATAATAGCGGCTCCTCCTACGAGCAGTACTTC
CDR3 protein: CASRDNSGSSYEQYF

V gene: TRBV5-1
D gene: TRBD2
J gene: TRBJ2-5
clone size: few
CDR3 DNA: TGCGCCAGCAGCTTAGGGACTAGCGGGAGTTCTGGCCACAAGGAGACCCAGTACTTC
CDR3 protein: CASSLGTSGSSGHKETQYF

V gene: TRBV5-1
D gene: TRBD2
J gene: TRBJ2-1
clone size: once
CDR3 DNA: TGCGCCAGCAGCTTGGCCTGGACGGGAGGCACATACAATGAGCAGTTCTTC
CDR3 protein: CASSLAWTGGTYNEQFF

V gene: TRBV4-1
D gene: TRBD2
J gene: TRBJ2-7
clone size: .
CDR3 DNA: TGCGCCAGCAGCCAAGGTCTCTTAGCGGGTGATGGTCTTAAGCAGTACTTC
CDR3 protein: CASSQGLLAGDGLKQYF

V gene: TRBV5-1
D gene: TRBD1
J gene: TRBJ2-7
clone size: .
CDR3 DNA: TGCGCCAGCAGCCTGGGACAGGGGGCCTACGAGCAGTACTTC
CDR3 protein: CASSLGQGAYEQYF

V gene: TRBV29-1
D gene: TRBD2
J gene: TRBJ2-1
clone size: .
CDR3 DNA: TGCAGCGGGGGACTCGGGGGGATCAATGAGCAGTTCTTC
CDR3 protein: CSGGLGGINEQFF

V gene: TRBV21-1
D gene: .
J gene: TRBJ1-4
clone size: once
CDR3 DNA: TGTGCCAGCAGCCCCAGGACAGCTGAACTTGAAAAACTGTTTTTT
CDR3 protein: CASSPRTAELEKLFF

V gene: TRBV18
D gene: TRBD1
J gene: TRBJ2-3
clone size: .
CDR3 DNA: TGTGCCAGCTCTAGGGACAGGGGCACAGATACGCAGTATTTT
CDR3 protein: CASSRDRGTDTQYF

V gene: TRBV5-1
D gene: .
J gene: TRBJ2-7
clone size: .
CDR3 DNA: TGCGCCAGCAGCTTGAGACAGCCCCCCTACGAGCAGTACTTC
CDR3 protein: CASSLRQPPYEQYF